This TCR beta chain originates from a study of beta chain features in type 1 diabetes. Study-level information: No patient-donor differences in age, gender, total cells or subset yield.

Every isolated RNA sample was fully reverse transcribed, so sequencing captured expressed TCRB transcripts. The protocol was immunoSEQ multiplex PCR, while the TCRdb copy is restricted to in-frame clones and leaves out a portion. The repertoire has 150,000 to 180,000 clones, 8.1% of them found once; the top ten carry almost 0.65%. Per the germline V gene, CDR1 is SSHAT and CDR2 is FNYEAQ (reference sequence). V gave up 4 bases and J gave up 2 bases, with 17 bases separating them. The CDR3 totals 16 residues. CD45RO/CCR7/CD25/CD127/CD95/CD27 separated CD4+ naive, central memory, regulatory and stem cell-like memory cells by sorting.

This receptor was identified in a man between 18 and 35 years old in good health. The chain carries TRBV7-7 and TRBJ2-5, with D tentatively TRBD1 (5 bases). Specimen: central memory CD4+ T cells from blood. CDR3 residues: CASSSVPGHQQETQYF. CDR3 DNA sequence: TGTGCCAGCAGCTCGGTGCCCGGACACCAGCAAGAGACCCAGTACTTC.